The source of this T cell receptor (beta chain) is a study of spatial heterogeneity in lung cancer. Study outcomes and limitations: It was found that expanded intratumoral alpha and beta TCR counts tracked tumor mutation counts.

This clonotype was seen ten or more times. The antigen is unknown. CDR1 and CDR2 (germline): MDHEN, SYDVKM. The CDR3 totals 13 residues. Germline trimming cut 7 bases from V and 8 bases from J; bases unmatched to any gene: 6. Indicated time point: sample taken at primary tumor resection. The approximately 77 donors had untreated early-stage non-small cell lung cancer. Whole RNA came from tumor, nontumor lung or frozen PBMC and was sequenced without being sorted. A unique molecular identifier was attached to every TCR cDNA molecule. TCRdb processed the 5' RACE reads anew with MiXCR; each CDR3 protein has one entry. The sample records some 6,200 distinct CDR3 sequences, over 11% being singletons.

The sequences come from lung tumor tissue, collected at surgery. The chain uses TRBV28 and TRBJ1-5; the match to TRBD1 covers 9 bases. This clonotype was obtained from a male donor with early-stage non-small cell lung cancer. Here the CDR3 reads CASKGQGWKPQHF. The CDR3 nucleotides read TGTGCCAGCAAGGGACAGGGATGGAAGCCCCAGCATTTT.